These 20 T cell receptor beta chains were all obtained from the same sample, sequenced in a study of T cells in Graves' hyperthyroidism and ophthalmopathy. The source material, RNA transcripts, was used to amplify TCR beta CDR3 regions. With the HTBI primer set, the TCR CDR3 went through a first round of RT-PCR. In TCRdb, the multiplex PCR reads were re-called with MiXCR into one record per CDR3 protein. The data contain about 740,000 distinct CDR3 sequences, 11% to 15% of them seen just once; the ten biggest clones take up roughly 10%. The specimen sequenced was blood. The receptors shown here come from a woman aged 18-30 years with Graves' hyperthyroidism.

CDR3 sequence reads: CATSDNPGQGISSGELFF. The CDR3 DNA follows: TGTGCCACCAGTGACAATCCGGGACAGGGGATCTCCTCCGGGGAGCTGTTTTTT. The chain couples TRBV24-1 to TRBJ2-2; TRBD1 matches 10 bases. CDR1 and CDR2 (germline): KGHDR, SFDVKD. The CDR3 is made up of 18 amino acids. After removal of 4 bases from V and 6 bases from J, the junction contained 13 bases not matched to a gene.

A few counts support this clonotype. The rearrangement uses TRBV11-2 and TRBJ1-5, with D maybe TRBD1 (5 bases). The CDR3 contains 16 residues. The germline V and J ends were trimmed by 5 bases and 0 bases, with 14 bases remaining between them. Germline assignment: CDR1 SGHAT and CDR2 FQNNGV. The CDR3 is CASSPDSLDSNQPQHF. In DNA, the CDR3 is TGTGCCAGCAGCCCCGACAGCCTCGATAGCAATCAGCCCCAGCATTTT.

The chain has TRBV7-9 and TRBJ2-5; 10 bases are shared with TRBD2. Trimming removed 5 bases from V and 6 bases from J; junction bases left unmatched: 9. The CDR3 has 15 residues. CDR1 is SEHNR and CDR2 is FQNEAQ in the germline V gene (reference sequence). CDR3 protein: CASSAPAGGPKTQYF. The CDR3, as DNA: TGTGCCAGCAGCGCCCCAGCGGGAGGGCCTAAGACCCAGTACTTC. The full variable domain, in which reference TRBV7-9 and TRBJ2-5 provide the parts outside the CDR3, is DTGVSQNPRHKITKRGQNVTFRCDPISEHNRLYWYRQTLGQGPEFLTYFQNEAQLEKSRLLSDRFSAERPKGSFSTLEIQRTEQGDSAMYLCASSAPAGGPKTQYFGPGTRLLVL.

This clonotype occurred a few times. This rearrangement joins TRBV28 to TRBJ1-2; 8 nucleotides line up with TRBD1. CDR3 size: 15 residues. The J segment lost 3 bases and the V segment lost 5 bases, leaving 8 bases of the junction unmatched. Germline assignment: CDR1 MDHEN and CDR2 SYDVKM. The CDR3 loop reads CASSEQQGDHYGYTF. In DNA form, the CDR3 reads TGTGCCAGCAGTGAGCAACAGGGGGATCACTATGGCTACACCTTC.

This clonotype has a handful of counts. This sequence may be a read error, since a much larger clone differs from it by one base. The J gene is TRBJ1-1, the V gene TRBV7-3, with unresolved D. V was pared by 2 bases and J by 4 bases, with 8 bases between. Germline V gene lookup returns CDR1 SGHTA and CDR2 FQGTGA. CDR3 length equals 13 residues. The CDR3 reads CASSLGPSTEAFF. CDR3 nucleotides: TGTGCCAGCAGCTTAGGTCCGAGCACTGAAGCTTTCTTT.

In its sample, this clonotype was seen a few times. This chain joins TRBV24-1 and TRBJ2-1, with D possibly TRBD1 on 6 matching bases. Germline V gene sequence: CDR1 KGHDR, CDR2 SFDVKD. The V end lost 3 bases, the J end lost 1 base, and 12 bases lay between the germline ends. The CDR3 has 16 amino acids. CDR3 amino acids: CATSDRTGYSYNEQFF. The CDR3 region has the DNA TGTGCCACCAGTGATAGAACAGGGTATTCCTACAATGAGCAGTTCTTC.

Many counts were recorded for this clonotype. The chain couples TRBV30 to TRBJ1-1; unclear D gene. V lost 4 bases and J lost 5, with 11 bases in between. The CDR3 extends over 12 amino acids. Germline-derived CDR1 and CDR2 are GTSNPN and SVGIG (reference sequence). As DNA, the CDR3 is TGTGCCTGGAATATGATGTGGACTGAAGCTTTCTTT. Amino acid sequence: CAWNMMWTEAFF.

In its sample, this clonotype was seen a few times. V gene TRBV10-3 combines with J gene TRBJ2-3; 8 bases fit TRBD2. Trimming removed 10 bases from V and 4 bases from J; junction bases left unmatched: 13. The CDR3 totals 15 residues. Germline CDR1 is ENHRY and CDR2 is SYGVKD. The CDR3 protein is CATRPGGAGSDTQYF. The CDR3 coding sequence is TGTGCCACCCGCCCCGGGGGGGCCGGGTCAGATACGCAGTATTTT.

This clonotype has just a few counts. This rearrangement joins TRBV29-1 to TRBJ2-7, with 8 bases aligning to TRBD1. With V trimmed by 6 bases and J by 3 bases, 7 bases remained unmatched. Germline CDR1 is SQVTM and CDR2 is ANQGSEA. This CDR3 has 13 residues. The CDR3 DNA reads TGCAGCGTCGGACAGGGAGCGGGCTACGAGCAGTACTTC. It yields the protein CSVGQGAGYEQYF.

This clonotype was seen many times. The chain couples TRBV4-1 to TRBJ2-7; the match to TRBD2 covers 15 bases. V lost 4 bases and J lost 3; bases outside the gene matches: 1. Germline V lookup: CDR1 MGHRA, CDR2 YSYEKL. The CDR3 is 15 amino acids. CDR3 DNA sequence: TGCGCCAGCAGCCGGGGACTAGCGGGAGGCTACGAGCAGTACTTC. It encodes CASSRGLAGGYEQYF.

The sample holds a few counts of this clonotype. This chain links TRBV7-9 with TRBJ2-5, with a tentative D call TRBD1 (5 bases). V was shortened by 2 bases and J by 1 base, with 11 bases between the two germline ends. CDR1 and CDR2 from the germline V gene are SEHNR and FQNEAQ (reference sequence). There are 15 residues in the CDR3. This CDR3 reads CASSLRIGAQETQYF. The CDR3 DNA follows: TGTGCCAGCAGCTTAAGGATTGGGGCCCAAGAGACCCAGTACTTC.

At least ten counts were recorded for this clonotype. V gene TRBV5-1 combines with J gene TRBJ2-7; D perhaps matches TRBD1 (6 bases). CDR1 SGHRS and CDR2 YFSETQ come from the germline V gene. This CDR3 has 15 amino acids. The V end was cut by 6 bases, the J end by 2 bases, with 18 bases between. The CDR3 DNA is TGCGCCAGCAACCCAGGGGCAGACTGGCCCTACGAGCAGTACTTC. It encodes CASNPGADWPYEQYF.

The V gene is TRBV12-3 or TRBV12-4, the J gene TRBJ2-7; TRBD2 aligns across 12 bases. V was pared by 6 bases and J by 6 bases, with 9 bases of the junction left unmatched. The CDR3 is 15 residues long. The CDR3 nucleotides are TGTGCCAGCAGGGCGACTAGCGGGAGCTTAGGCGAGCAGTACTTC. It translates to CASRATSGSLGEQYF.

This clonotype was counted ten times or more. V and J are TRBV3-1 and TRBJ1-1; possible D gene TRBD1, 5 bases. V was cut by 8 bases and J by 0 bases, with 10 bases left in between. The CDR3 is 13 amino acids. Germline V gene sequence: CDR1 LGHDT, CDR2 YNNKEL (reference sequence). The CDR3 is CASGGYMNTEAFF. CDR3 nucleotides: TGTGCCAGCGGGGGGTACATGAACACTGAAGCTTTCTTT.

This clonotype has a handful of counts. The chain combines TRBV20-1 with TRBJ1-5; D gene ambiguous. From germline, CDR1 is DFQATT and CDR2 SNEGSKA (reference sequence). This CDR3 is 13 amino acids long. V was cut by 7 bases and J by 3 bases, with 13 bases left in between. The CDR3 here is CSVQPAFNQPQHF. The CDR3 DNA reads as TGCAGTGTCCAGCCCGCTTTCAATCAGCCCCAGCATTTT.

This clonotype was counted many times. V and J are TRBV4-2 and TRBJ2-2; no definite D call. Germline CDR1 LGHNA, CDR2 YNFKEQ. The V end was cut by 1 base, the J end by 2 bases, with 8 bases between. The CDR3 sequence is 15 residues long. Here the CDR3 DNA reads TGTGCCAGCAGCCAAGCAGCCCTCAACACCGGGGAGCTGTTTTTT. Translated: CASSQAALNTGELFF.

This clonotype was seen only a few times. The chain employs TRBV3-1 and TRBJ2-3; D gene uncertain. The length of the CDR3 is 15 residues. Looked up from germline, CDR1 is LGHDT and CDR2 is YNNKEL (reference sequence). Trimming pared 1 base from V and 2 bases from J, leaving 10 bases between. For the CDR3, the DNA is TGTGCCAGCAGCCAAGGCGGCAGATACACAGATACGCAGTATTTT. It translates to CASSQGGRYTDTQYF.

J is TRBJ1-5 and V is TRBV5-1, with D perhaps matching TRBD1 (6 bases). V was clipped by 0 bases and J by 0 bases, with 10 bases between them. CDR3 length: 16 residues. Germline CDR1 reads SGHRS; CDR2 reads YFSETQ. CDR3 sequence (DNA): TGCGCCAGCAGCTTGGACAGGGAATATAGCAATCAGCCCCAGCATTTT. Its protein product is CASSLDREYSNQPQHF.

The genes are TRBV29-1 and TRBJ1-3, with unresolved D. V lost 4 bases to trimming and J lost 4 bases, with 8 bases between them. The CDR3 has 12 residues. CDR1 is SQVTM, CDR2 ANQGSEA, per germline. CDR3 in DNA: TGCAGCGTTGGATTCCTAGGAAACACCATATATTTT. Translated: CSVGFLGNTIYF. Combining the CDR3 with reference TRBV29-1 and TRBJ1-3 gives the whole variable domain SAVISQKPSRDICQRGTSLTIQCQVDSQVTMMFWYRQQPGQSLTLIATANQGSEATYESGFVIDKFPISRPNLTFSTLTVSNMSPEDSSIYLCSVGFLGNTIYFGEGSWLTVV.

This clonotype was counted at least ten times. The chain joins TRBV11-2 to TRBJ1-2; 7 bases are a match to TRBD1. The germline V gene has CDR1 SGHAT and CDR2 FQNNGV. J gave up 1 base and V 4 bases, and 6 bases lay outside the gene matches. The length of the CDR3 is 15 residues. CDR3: CASSSPQGVNYGYTF. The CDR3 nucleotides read TGTGCCAGCAGCTCGCCCCAGGGGGTTAACTATGGCTACACCTTC.